Listed below are T cell receptor beta chains from one sample, sequenced in a study of cytomegalovirus exposure and HLA in healthy donors. Sequencing used immunoSEQ multiplex PCR; TCRdb keeps in-frame clones, though not all of them. The repertoire table contains under 45,000 clones. The material sequenced was PBMCs. Source of these receptors: a male donor in good health and CMV-seronegative. Each CDR3 is given with its conserved first and last residue. A D gene is named only where the DNA matches it firmly.

DNA: TGTGCCAGCAGCGGAAGACAGGGGACAGATACGCAGTATTTT
CDR3: CASSGRQGTDTQYF
V: TRBV5-5
J: TRBJ2-3
D: TRBD1

DNA: TGTGCCAGCAACTCGGGGTCTGGGGCCAACGTCCTGACTTTC
CDR3: CASNSGSGANVLTF
V: TRBV6-1
J: TRBJ2-6
D: NA

DNA: TGTGCCAGCAGCTCAAAGACTAGCCCAGGTCCAGCTAACTATGGCTACACCTTC
CDR3: CASSSKTSPGPANYGYTF
V: TRBV7-9
J: TRBJ1-2
D: NA

DNA: TGTGCCAGCTCCCCGGGAATATCAGATACGCAGTATTTT
CDR3: CASSPGISDTQYF
V: TRBV18
J: TRBJ2-3
D: NA

DNA: TGTGCCAGCAGCTTGCGGCTTCAAGAGACCCAGTACTTC
CDR3: CASSLRLQETQYF
V: TRBV7-9
J: TRBJ2-5
D: NA

DNA: TGCGCCAGCAGCCGCCCGGGGGGGCCTCGGGGGACCGGGGAGCTGTTTTTT
CDR3: CASSRPGGPRGTGELFF
V: TRBV4-1
J: TRBJ2-2
D: TRBD2

DNA: TGTGCCAGCAGCTCCACGACAGGGAACGGCTATGGCTACACCTTC
CDR3: CASSSTTGNGYGYTF
V: TRBV11-2
J: TRBJ1-2
D: TRBD1

DNA: TGTGCCACCCGGGGGACGCCGGACGCCGGGGAGCTGTTTTTT
CDR3: CATRGTPDAGELFF
V: TRBV6-1
J: TRBJ2-2
D: NA

DNA: TGTGCCAGCAGTTTGGGCGGGGGGCAGGCCAAAAACATTCAGTACTTC
CDR3: CASSLGGGQAKNIQYF
V: TRBV28
J: TRBJ2-4
D: TRBD2

DNA: TGTGCCAGCAGCCAAGGGGGGACAGCGAACACTGAAGCTTTCTTT
CDR3: CASSQGGTANTEAFF
V: TRBV4-2
J: TRBJ1-1
D: TRBD1

DNA: TGCAGCGCCCTGGAGTCCTCTGGAAACACCATATATTTT
CDR3: CSALESSGNTIYF
V: TRBV29-1
J: TRBJ1-3
D: NA

DNA: TGTGCCAGCAGCGTAGAACAACAAGCCTATAATTCACCCCTCCACTTT
CDR3: CASSVEQQAYNSPLHF
V: TRBV9
J: TRBJ1-6
D: NA

DNA: TGTGCCAGTAGTTGGAGGAGCGGGGCTTCCTACGAGCAGTACTTC
CDR3: CASSWRSGASYEQYF
V: TRBV19
J: TRBJ2-7
D: TRBD2

DNA: TGTGCCACCAGCAGAGATTGGGGGGAAGGGGATAAGGACACTGAAGCTTTCTTT
CDR3: CATSRDWGEGDKDTEAFF
V: TRBV15
J: TRBJ1-1
D: NA